The source of this TCR beta chain is a study of CD8+CD57+ T cells in acquired aplastic anemia. Study findings and constraints: Patients and controls turned out to have 25 to 35 CD8+ CDR3 sequences in common. No significant difference in CD8+ Simpson's diversity was found between patients and controls.

Profiles of TCR beta VDJ and CDR3 were generated from a genomic DNA template. From the reads, TCRdb called clonotypes with MiXCR, one entry per CDR3 protein. This table has about 180,000 distinct CDR3 sequences, around 63% appearing once. In the case of this clonotype: Its antigen remains unknown.

Patients chosen for sequencing had CD8+CD57+ cells that had expanded, as shown by flow cytometry. V lost 4 bases, J lost 1 base, and 16 bases lay in between. The CDR3 extends over 16 amino acids. Germline CDR1 is SEHNR and CDR2 is FQNEAQ (reference sequence). Sequencing input: sorted CD4+, CD8+, or CD8+CD57+ T cells (not recorded which) from PBMCs. This clonotype originated in a human donor with aplastic anemia. The chain carries TRBV7-9 and TRBJ1-1; D is uncertain. The DNA for the CDR3 is TGTGCCAGCAGCTATGTGGGAGTAGGTGAGAACACTGAAGCTTTCTTT. Protein: CASSYVGVGENTEAFF.